A selection of T cell receptor beta chains follows, all from one sample in a study of T cell clonotyping in hematopoietic cell transplantation. The repertoire was sequenced with immunoSEQ multiplex PCR; TCRdb's copy has only in-frame clones and lacks some. The data show roughly 80,000 clones, 90% to 96% seen once. The sample consisted of peripheral blood mononuclear cells, taken before stem cell transplant. The receptor source for this set is a woman between 45 and 65 years old with acute myeloid leukemia. Some clones in this sample may be carry-over from other donors' samples. CDR3s include the opening cysteine and the closing phenylalanine or tryptophan. The D gene is left open where the match is weak. Clone sizes are given selectively: once, few, many, or a class where the clone is expanded.

d_call clone_size j_call v_call cdr3_nt cdr3_aa
TRBD1 NA TRBJ1-1 TRBV9 TGTGCCAGCAGCCTCCAACAGGGGTTCACTGAAGCTTTCTTT CASSLQQGFTEAFF
NA NA TRBJ1-5 TRBV25-1 TGTGCCAGCAGTGCAGGGGTCGGTCAGCCCCAGCATTTT CASSAGVGQPQHF
NA NA TRBJ2-7 TRBV6-5 TGTGCCAGCAGTTACAGGGATCAATACGAGCAGTACTTC CASSYRDQYEQYF
NA NA TRBJ2-1 TRBV7-2 TGTGCCAGCAGCTTAGTAGCCCCCAGCGATGAGCAGTTCTTC CASSLVAPSDEQFF
NA once TRBJ2-7 TRBV29-1 TGCAGCGTTGTTCTGGATTTCTACGAGCAGTACTTC CSVVLDFYEQYF
NA once TRBJ1-3 TRBV28 TGTGCCAGCAGGCGGGAGGTCTCTGGAAACACCATATATTTT CASRREVSGNTIYF
NA NA TRBJ1-3 TRBV5-4 TGTGCCAGCAGCTTGGCTGGAAACACCATATATTTT CASSLAGNTIYF
NA once TRBJ1-1 TRBV28 TGTGCCAGCAGTTTAAGGTCAGTACGGTTTAGGGACGCGGACACTGAAGCTTTCTTT CASSLRSVRFRDADTEAFF
NA NA TRBJ2-2 TRBV11-2 TGTGCCAGCAGCGGGGCTTGGGTTACGAACACCGGGGAGCTGTTTTTT CASSGAWVTNTGELFF
NA NA TRBJ2-2 TRBV19 TGTGCCAGTAGTCGACAGATCCGGAACACCGGGGAGCTGTTTTTT CASSRQIRNTGELFF
NA NA TRBJ1-5 TRBV10-1 TGCGCCAGCAGTTTGGGGAAGGATCAGCCCCAGCATTTT CASSLGKDQPQHF
NA NA TRBJ1-1 TRBV7-9 TGTGCCAGCAGCCCCGAAGGACTGGGGGCTAACACTGAAGCTTTCTTT CASSPEGLGANTEAFF
NA NA TRBJ1-1 TRBV6-5 TGTGCCAGCACGGGGGATATGAACACTGAAGCTTTCTTT CASTGDMNTEAFF
TRBD2 NA TRBJ2-5 TRBV29-1 TGCAGCGTTGATTCGGGGACTAGCGTGTACCAAGAGACCCAGTACTTC CSVDSGTSVYQETQYF
TRBD2 NA TRBJ2-3 TRBV27 TGTGCCAGCAGTTTTGTAGCGGGGGGCCGAGATACGCAGTATTTT CASSFVAGGRDTQYF
NA once TRBJ1-5 TRBV5-8 TGTGCCAGCAGCTTAGTTAGGGTTTCGGGCAATCAGCCCCAGCATTTT CASSLVRVSGNQPQHF
NA once TRBJ2-7 TRBV6-5 TGTGCCAGCAGTTACTCGATTGGCCAAACTTACGAGCAGTACTTC CASSYSIGQTYEQYF
TRBD2 NA TRBJ2-7 TRBV7-3 TGTGCCAGCAGCCCAGGACTAGCGGGGGGAGGCGAGCAGTACTTC CASSPGLAGGGEQYF
NA NA TRBJ2-7 TRBV6-5 TGTGCCAGCAGCCGGACTAAAGGCGAGCAGTACTTC CASSRTKGEQYF
TRBD1 NA TRBJ2-5 TRBV5-4 TGTGCCAGCAGCCAAAACAGGGGACCCGAGACCCAGTACTTC CASSQNRGPETQYF
TRBD1 NA TRBJ1-2 TRBV6-1 TGTGCCGGCCGCCATAGCCGGGACAGGGTATTCGGCTACACCTTC CAGRHSRDRVFGYTF
NA NA TRBJ1-4 TRBV25-1 TGTGCCAGCAGGTATAGGGCGGCGAATGAAAAACTGTTTTTT CASRYRAANEKLFF
TRBD1 NA TRBJ1-5 TRBV6-1 TGTGCCAGCAGTGGGGGGACAGGGGGGTTCAATCAGCCCCAGCATTTT CASSGGTGGFNQPQHF
NA NA TRBJ2-5 TRBV5-1 TGCGCCAGCAGCTTGTTAGAGGCTAGTCGCGAGACCCAGTACTTC CASSLLEASRETQYF
NA NA TRBJ2-3 TRBV18 TGTGCCAGCTCACCAAGAACGACAGATACGCAGTATTTT CASSPRTTDTQYF
NA NA TRBJ1-1 TRBV6-5 TGTGCCAGCAGGCGGAAGGGAATGAACACTGAAGCTTTCTTT CASRRKGMNTEAFF
NA NA TRBJ2-7 TRBV28 TGTGCCAGCACGAAACACAATTTGGAGTACGAGCAGTACTTC CASTKHNLEYEQYF
TRBD2 NA TRBJ2-3 TRBV4-2 TGTGCCAGCAGCCAGGAAAGCGGGAGGGATTATACGCAGTATTTT CASSQESGRDYTQYF
NA NA TRBJ1-1 TRBV19 TGTGCCAGTAGTGTGGACAAAAACACTGAAGCTTTCTTT CASSVDKNTEAFF
NA NA TRBJ1-4 TRBV2 TGTGCCAGCAGTTTGGGGGAGACGCCGGGACTGTTTTTT CASSLGETPGLFF
NA few TRBJ2-7 TRBV30 TGTGCCTGGAGCCTGACAGGAACCTTACAGTACTTC CAWSLTGTLQYF
NA NA TRBJ2-3 TRBV25-1 TGTGCCAGCATGGGTTTCGAAGGAGATACGCAGTATTTT CASMGFEGDTQYF
TRBD1 NA TRBJ1-1 TRBV5-1 TGCGCCAGCAGCTTATGGACAGGGGATATGAACACTGAAGCTTTCTTT CASSLWTGDMNTEAFF
NA NA TRBJ2-2 TRBV5-1 TGCGCCAGCAGCTTGGACGGCCCCAACACCGGGGAGCTGTTTTTT CASSLDGPNTGELFF
TRBD2 NA TRBJ2-3 TRBV29-1 TGCAGCGTTGACAGTGGCGGGAGGGCGACAGATACGCAGTATTTT CSVDSGGRATDTQYF
TRBD1 NA TRBJ1-5 TRBV2 TGTGCCAGCAGACGGGACGGACAGGACTCACCCCAGCATTTT CASRRDGQDSPQHF
NA NA TRBJ1-2 TRBV27 TGTGCCAGCAGTTTATGGGAAAAGGCTAACTATGGCTACACCTTC CASSLWEKANYGYTF
TRBD2 NA TRBJ2-7 TRBV4-1 TGCGCCAGCAGCCAAGAGGGACTAGCGGGAGCCTACGAGCAGTACTTC CASSQEGLAGAYEQYF
TRBD1 NA TRBJ2-5 TRBV7-7 TGTGCTAGCAGCTTAGGACAGGCCCACCGAGAGACCCAGTACTTC CASSLGQAHRETQYF
TRBD2 NA TRBJ2-2 TRBV5-4 TGTGCCAGCAGCTTGGGGGTGGGAGGGTACACCGGGGAGCTGTTTTTT CASSLGVGGYTGELFF
TRBD2 NA TRBJ2-5 TRBV5-1 TGCGCCAGCAGCTTGGCGGGAGGCCCACAAGAGACCCAGTACTTC CASSLAGGPQETQYF
TRBD2 NA TRBJ2-3 TRBV11-2 TGTGCCAGCAGCTTAGGCCTAGCGGGGGCAGGCACAGATACGCAGTATTTT CASSLGLAGAGTDTQYF
NA NA TRBJ2-3 TRBV28 TGTGCCAGCAGTCCCCCTAGCACAGATACGCAGTATTTT CASSPPSTDTQYF
TRBD1 NA TRBJ2-7 TRBV9 TGTGCCAGCAGCGTAGCCGGGACAGCCTACGAGCAGTACTTC CASSVAGTAYEQYF
NA once TRBJ1-5 TRBV28 TGTGCCAGCGCAAAAGAATTGGATCAGCCCCAGCATTTT CASAKELDQPQHF
NA NA TRBJ1-6 TRBV5-1 TGCGCCAGCAGCCCGGGACGCTTAAATTCACCCCTCCACTTT CASSPGRLNSPLHF
TRBD1 NA TRBJ2-5 TRBV28 TGTGCCAGCAGTACCCGGACAGGGGGAGAGACCCAGTACTTC CASSTRTGGETQYF
NA NA TRBJ2-5 TRBV7-8 TGTGCCAGCAGCTTCAGAACAACGGAAGAGACCCAGTACTTC CASSFRTTEETQYF
NA NA TRBJ2-5 TRBV11-2 TGTGCCAGCAGCTTGGACAGTTATCAGGAGACCCAGTACTTC CASSLDSYQETQYF
TRBD2 NA TRBJ2-5 TRBV5-4 TGTGCCAGCAGCATAGGTAGCGGGAGGAGGGCAGAGACCCAGTACTTC CASSIGSGRRAETQYF
NA once TRBJ1-2 TRBV27 TGTGCCAGCATCAAGGGGGGGTTGGCGGGTGGCTACACCTTC CASIKGGLAGGYTF
TRBD1 NA TRBJ2-3 TRBV5-8 TGTGCCAGCAGCCAAGACAGGGGCGTCAGCACAGATACGCAGTATTTT CASSQDRGVSTDTQYF
NA NA TRBJ2-5 TRBV25-1 TGTGCCAGCAGTGCCCCAGGGGTAGAGACCCAGTACTTC CASSAPGVETQYF
TRBD1 NA TRBJ2-7 TRBV5-1 TGCGCCAGCAGCTTGGGAGGGGGCGGCACCTACGAGCAGTACTTC CASSLGGGGTYEQYF
TRBD1 NA TRBJ1-1 TRBV6-5 TGTGCCAGCAGTATCGACAGGGGGAGGAACACTGAAGCTTTCTTT CASSIDRGRNTEAFF
NA once TRBJ1-1 TRBV9 TGTGCCAGCAGCGTAGTTTCGGGGAACACTGAAGCTTTCTTT CASSVVSGNTEAFF
TRBD2 NA TRBJ2-7 TRBV10-3 TGTGCCATTGGACTAGCGGGAGGGAATGAGCAGTACTTC CAIGLAGGNEQYF